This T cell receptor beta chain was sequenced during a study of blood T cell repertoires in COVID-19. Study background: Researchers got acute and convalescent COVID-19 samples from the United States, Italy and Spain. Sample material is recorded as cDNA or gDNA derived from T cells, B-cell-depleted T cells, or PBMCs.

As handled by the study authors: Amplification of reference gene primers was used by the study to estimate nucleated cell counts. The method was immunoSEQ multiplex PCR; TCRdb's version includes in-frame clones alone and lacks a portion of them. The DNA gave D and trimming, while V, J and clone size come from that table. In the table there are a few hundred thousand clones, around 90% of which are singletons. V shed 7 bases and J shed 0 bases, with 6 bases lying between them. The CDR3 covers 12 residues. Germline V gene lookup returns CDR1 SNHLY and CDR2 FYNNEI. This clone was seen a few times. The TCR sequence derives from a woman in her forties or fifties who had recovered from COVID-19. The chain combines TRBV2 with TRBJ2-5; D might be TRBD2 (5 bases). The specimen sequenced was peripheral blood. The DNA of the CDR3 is TGTGCCAGCAAGCGGAACCAAGAGACCCAGTACTTC. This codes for CASKRNQETQYF.